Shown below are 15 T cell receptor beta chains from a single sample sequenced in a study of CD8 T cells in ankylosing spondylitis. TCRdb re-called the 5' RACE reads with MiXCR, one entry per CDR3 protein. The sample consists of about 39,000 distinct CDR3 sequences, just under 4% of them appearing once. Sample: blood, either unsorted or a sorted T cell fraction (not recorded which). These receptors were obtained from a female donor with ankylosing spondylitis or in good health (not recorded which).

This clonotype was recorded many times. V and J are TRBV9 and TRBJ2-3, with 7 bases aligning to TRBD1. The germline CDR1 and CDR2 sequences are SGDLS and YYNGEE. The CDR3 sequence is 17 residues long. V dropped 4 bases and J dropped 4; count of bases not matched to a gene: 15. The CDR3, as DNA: TGTGCCAGCAGCCTGAGGGATGAAGGGGGCTCCCCAGATACGCAGTATTTT. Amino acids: CASSLRDEGGSPDTQYF.

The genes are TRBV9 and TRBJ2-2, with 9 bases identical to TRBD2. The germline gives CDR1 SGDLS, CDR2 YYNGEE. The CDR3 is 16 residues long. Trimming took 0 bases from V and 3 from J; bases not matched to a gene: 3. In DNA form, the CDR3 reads TGTGCCAGCAGCGTAGGTCTAGCGGGACACACCGGGGAGCTGTTTTTT. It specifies CASSVGLAGHTGELFF.

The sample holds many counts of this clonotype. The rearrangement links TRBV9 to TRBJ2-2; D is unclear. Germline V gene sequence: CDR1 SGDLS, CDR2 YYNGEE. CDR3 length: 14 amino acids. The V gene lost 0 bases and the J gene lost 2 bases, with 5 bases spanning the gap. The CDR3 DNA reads TGTGCCAGCAGCGTAGCTACTAACACCGGGGAGCTGTTTTTT. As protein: CASSVATNTGELFF.

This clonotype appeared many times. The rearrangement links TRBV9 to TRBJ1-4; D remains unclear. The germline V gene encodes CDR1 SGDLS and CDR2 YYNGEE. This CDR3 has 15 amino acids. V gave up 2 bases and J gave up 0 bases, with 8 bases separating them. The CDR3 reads CASSVQGSTNEKLFF. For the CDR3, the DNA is TGTGCCAGCAGCGTGCAAGGGTCAACTAATGAAAAACTGTTTTTT.

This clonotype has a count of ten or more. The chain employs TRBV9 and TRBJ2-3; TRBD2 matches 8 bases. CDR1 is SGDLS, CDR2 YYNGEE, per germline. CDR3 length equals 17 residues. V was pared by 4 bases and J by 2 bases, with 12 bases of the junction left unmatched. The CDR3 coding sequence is TGTGCCAGCAGCCCCGGGGGGGGCTCCGGATACACAGATACGCAGTATTTT. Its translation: CASSPGGGSGYTDTQYF.

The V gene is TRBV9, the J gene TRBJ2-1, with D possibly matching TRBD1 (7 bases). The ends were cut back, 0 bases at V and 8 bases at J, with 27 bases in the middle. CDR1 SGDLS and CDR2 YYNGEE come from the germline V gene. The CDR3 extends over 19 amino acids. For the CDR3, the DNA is TGTGCCAGCAGCGTAGGAAGAGGGGGCGGGACGTCGGGCCTCGATGAGCAGTTCTTC. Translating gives CASSVGRGGGTSGLDEQFF.

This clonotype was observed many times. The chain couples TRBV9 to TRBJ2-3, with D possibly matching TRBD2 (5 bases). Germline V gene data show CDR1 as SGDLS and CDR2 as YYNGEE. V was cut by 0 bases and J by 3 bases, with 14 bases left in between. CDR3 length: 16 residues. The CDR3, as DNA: TGTGCCAGCAGCGTAGGTCTGGGGAGTTGGACAGATACGCAGTATTTT. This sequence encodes CASSVGLGSWTDTQYF.

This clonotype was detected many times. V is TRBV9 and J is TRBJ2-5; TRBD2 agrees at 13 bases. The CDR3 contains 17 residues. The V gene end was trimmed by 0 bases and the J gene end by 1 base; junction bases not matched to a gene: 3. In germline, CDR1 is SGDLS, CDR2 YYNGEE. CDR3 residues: CASSVAGTSGVQETQYF. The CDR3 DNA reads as TGTGCCAGCAGCGTAGCCGGGACTAGCGGGGTCCAAGAGACCCAGTACTTC.

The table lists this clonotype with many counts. CDR3 sequence reads: CASSPSRAISYNEQFF. CDR3 DNA sequence: TGTGCCAGCAGCCCCAGTCGGGCGATATCCTACAATGAGCAGTTCTTC. The rearrangement uses TRBV9 and TRBJ2-1; D gene uncertain. With 4 bases removed from V and 1 base from J, the gap between germline ends came to 15 bases. Germline CDR1 reads SGDLS; CDR2 reads YYNGEE. CDR3 size: 16 residues.

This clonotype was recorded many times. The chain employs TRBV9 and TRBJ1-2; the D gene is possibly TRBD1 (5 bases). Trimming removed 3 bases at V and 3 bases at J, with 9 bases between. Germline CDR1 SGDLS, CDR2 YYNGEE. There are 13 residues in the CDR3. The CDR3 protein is CASSASRDYGYTF. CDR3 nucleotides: TGTGCCAGCAGCGCCTCCAGGGACTATGGCTACACCTTC. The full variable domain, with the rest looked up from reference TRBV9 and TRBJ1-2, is DSGVTQTPKHLITATGQRVTLRCSPRSGDLSVYWYQQSLDQGLQFLIQYYNGEERAKGNILERFSAQQFPDLHSELNLSSLELGDSALYFCASSASRDYGYTFGSGTRLTVV.

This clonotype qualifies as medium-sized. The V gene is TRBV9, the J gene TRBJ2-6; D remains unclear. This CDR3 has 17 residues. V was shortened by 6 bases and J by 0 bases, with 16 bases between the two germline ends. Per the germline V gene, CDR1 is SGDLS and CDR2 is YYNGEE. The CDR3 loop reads CASMRQAAFSGANVLTF. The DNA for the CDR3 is TGTGCCAGCATGAGGCAGGCGGCATTCTCTGGGGCCAACGTCCTGACTTTC.

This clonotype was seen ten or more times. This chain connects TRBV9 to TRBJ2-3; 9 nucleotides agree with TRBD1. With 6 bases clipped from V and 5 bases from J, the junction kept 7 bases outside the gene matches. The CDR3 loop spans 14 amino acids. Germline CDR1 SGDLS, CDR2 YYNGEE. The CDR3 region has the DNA TGTGCCAGCAACCCGCGGACAGGGGAAGATACGCAGTATTTT. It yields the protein CASNPRTGEDTQYF.

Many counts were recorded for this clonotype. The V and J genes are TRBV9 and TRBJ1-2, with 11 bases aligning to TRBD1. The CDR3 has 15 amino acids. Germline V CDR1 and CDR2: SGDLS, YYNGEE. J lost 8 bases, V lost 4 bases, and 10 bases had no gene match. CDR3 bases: TGTGCCAGCAGCCCCGGACAGGGGGCAATCTACGGCTACACCTTC. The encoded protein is CASSPGQGAIYGYTF.

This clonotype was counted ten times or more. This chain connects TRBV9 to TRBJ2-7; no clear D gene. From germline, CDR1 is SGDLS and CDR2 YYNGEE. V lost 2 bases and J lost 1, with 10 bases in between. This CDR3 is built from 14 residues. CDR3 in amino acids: CASSVLDSSYEQYF. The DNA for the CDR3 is TGTGCCAGCAGCGTCTTGGATTCTTCCTACGAGCAGTACTTC.

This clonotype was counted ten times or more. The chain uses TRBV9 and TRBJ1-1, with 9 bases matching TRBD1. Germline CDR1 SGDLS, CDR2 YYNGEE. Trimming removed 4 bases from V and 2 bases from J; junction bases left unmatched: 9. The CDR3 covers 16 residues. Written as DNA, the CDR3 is TGTGCCAGCAGCCCCCGAACGGGACAGGGTAACACTGAAGCTTTCTTT. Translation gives CASSPRTGQGNTEAFF.